This TCR beta chain was captured by sequencing in a study of monozygotic twins with inflammatory bowel disease. General study points: Lower TCRbeta diversity (inverse Simpson) was seen in IBD patients than in healthy co-twins.

As concerns this clonotype: Its antigen is undetermined.

Germline V gene lookup returns CDR1 MNHEY and CDR2 SVGAGI. The CDR3 has 18 amino acids. TCRdb re-called the 5' RACE reads and shows each CDR3 protein once, DNA omitted. The sample is made up of approximately 400,000 distinct CDR3 sequences, and the top ten hold less than 2.5% of it. This clonotype was obtained from a human donor with ulcerative colitis or Crohn's disease, or a healthy co-twin of an affected twin (not recorded which). The chain uses TRBV6-5 and TRBJ2-1. What was sequenced was blood. CDR3 residues: CASSYSLSERSSYNEQFF.